The clone carrying this T cell receptor beta chain was counted only a few times. Its cognate antigen is unknown. This CDR3 comprises 15 residues. Germline CDR1 and CDR2: LNHDA and SQIVND (reference sequence). V was cut by 2 bases and J by 1 base, with 11 bases left in between. The data originate from a study of regulatory T cells in long-lasting Graves disease. Regarding the study as a whole: There were preferences for TRBV28, TRBJ1-2 and TRBJ2-5 in persistent disease.

Library construction for TCR beta used iRepertoire HTBI primers and Arm-PCR of CDR3 regions. TCRdb analysed the multiplex PCR reads with MiXCR anew, one entry per CDR3 protein. The sample holds about 560,000 distinct CDR3 sequences, about 16% seen once. Sample time point: newly diagnosed GD, antithyroid drugs for less than 3 months. The TCR library was made from RNA that had been extracted from PBMCs in TRIzol. The same sample was also studied in work on T cells in Graves' hyperthyroidism and ophthalmopathy. That study reports: Hyperthyroidism in the patients, aged 18 to 65, was newly diagnosed and under 2 months in duration. The HTBI set primed first-round TCR CDR3 RT-PCR.

The sample in question was peripheral blood mononuclear cells (PBMCs), obtained at new diagnosis, from a patient treated with antithyroid drugs. This chain joins TRBV19 and TRBJ1-1; the D is unclear. The TCR sequence derives from a man between 18 and 29 years old with Graves disease. CDR3 protein: CASSIPWQANTEAFF. The DNA for the CDR3 is TGTGCCAGTAGTATACCGTGGCAGGCGAACACTGAAGCTTTCTTT.